The rows below give T cell receptor beta chains drawn from one sample of a study of blood T cell repertoires in COVID-19. Using immunoSEQ multiplex PCR, the repertoire was profiled, and TCRdb retains in-frame clones only, with some absent. Of fewer than 75,000 clones listed, around 87% are singletons. Source material: peripheral blood. The receptors here all came from a man aged 50 to 59 with active COVID-19. Each CDR3 is given with its conserved first and last residue. A D gene is named only where the DNA matches it firmly. Clone size is shown for a subset of rows, as once, few, many or a class of expanded clone.

D gene: -
J gene: TRBJ2-1
clone size: -
V gene: TRBV7-3
CDR3 protein: CASSLGQAPNEQFF
CDR3 DNA: TGTGCCAGCAGCTTAGGGCAGGCGCCCAATGAGCAGTTCTTC

D gene: TRBD1
J gene: TRBJ2-7
clone size: -
V gene: TRBV5-1
CDR3 protein: CASTPLTQGAYEQYF
CDR3 DNA: TGCGCCAGCACCCCACTAACGCAGGGGGCCTACGAGCAGTACTTC

D gene: -
J gene: TRBJ2-5
clone size: -
V gene: TRBV6-5
CDR3 protein: CASSYDPGVRETQYF
CDR3 DNA: TGTGCCAGCAGTTACGATCCGGGAGTCAGAGAGACCCAGTACTTC

D gene: TRBD1
J gene: TRBJ2-7
clone size: -
V gene: TRBV15
CDR3 protein: CATSRELRGGEDEQYF
CDR3 DNA: TGTGCCACCAGCAGAGAACTGAGAGGGGGCGAGGACGAGCAGTACTTC

D gene: -
J gene: TRBJ1-4
clone size: -
V gene: TRBV4-3
CDR3 protein: CASSQGGVAEKLFF
CDR3 DNA: TGCGCCAGCAGCCAGGGAGGGGTAGCTGAAAAACTGTTTTTT

D gene: TRBD1
J gene: TRBJ2-5
clone size: -
V gene: TRBV5-1
CDR3 protein: CASSLVQGNQETQYF
CDR3 DNA: TGCGCCAGCAGCTTGGTACAGGGGAACCAAGAGACCCAGTACTTC

D gene: -
J gene: TRBJ2-2
clone size: -
V gene: TRBV5-6
CDR3 protein: CASSWLVANTGELFF
CDR3 DNA: TGTGCCAGCAGCTGGCTCGTGGCGAACACCGGGGAGCTGTTTTTT

D gene: TRBD2
J gene: TRBJ2-7
clone size: -
V gene: TRBV6-2/TRBV6-3
CDR3 protein: CASSFSGGGAEQYF
CDR3 DNA: TGTGCCAGCAGTTTCTCCGGGGGAGGGGCCGAGCAGTACTTC

D gene: TRBD2
J gene: TRBJ2-2
clone size: -
V gene: TRBV4-1
CDR3 protein: CASSLWRGDTGELFF
CDR3 DNA: TGCGCCAGCAGCCTGTGGCGGGGGGACACCGGGGAGCTGTTTTTT

D gene: -
J gene: TRBJ2-1
clone size: -
V gene: TRBV5-4
CDR3 protein: CASSLGLHEQFF
CDR3 DNA: TGTGCCAGCAGCTTGGGGCTGCATGAGCAGTTCTTC

D gene: TRBD2
J gene: TRBJ2-2
clone size: -
V gene: TRBV5-5
CDR3 protein: CASSFQLAGINTGELFF
CDR3 DNA: TGTGCCAGCAGCTTTCAACTAGCGGGGATCAACACCGGGGAGCTGTTTTTT

D gene: -
J gene: TRBJ1-1
clone size: -
V gene: TRBV7-2
CDR3 protein: CASSLSSRYEAFF
CDR3 DNA: TGTGCCAGCAGCTTAAGCTCGCGCTATGAAGCTTTCTTT

D gene: -
J gene: TRBJ2-7
clone size: -
V gene: TRBV24-1
CDR3 protein: CATSVFRQVRSYEQYF
CDR3 DNA: TGTGCCACCAGTGTCTTTAGACAGGTCCGCTCCTACGAGCAGTACTTC

D gene: -
J gene: TRBJ1-4
clone size: -
V gene: TRBV2
CDR3 protein: CASSEGLQARINEKLFF
CDR3 DNA: TGTGCCAGCAGTGAAGGTCTTCAGGCACGGATTAATGAAAAACTGTTTTTT

D gene: -
J gene: TRBJ2-3
clone size: -
V gene: TRBV30
CDR3 protein: CAWGSGRTDTQYF
CDR3 DNA: TGTGCCTGGGGCAGCGGGCGCACAGATACGCAGTATTTT

D gene: TRBD2
J gene: TRBJ2-3
clone size: -
V gene: TRBV5-1
CDR3 protein: CASSLVSGVYTDTQYF
CDR3 DNA: TGCGCCAGCAGCTTGGTAAGCGGGGTCTACACAGATACGCAGTATTTT

D gene: -
J gene: TRBJ2-4
clone size: -
V gene: TRBV7-2
CDR3 protein: CASSPGGMAKNIQYF
CDR3 DNA: TGTGCCAGCAGCCCGGGGGGCATGGCCAAAAACATTCAGTACTTC

D gene: -
J gene: TRBJ1-1
clone size: -
V gene: TRBV2
CDR3 protein: CASSEGDGNTEAFF
CDR3 DNA: TGTGCCAGCAGTGAGGGCGACGGGAACACTGAAGCTTTCTTT

D gene: TRBD1
J gene: TRBJ2-5
clone size: -
V gene: TRBV4-2
CDR3 protein: CASSQSPTGDGETQYF
CDR3 DNA: TGTGCCAGCAGCCAATCACCCACAGGGGACGGAGAGACCCAGTACTTC

D gene: -
J gene: TRBJ2-5
clone size: -
V gene: TRBV5-1
CDR3 protein: CASSLPQETQYF
CDR3 DNA: TGCGCCAGCAGCTTGCCTCAAGAGACCCAGTACTTC

D gene: -
J gene: TRBJ2-2
clone size: few
V gene: TRBV7-3
CDR3 protein: CASSRTGTGELFF
CDR3 DNA: TGTGCCAGCAGCCGGACGGGGACCGGGGAGCTGTTTTTT

D gene: TRBD2
J gene: TRBJ2-2
clone size: many
V gene: TRBV6-2/TRBV6-3
CDR3 protein: CASSLGGANTGELFF
CDR3 DNA: TGTGCCAGCAGCCTGGGAGGGGCGAACACCGGGGAGCTGTTTTTT

D gene: -
J gene: TRBJ2-3
clone size: -
V gene: TRBV27
CDR3 protein: CASSNRDATDTQYF
CDR3 DNA: TGTGCCAGCTCAAACCGGGATGCCACAGATACGCAGTATTTT

D gene: TRBD2
J gene: TRBJ2-7
clone size: -
V gene: TRBV7-2
CDR3 protein: CASSQSVSGGAYEQYF
CDR3 DNA: TGTGCCAGCAGCCAGTCCGTTAGCGGGGGGGCCTACGAGCAGTACTTC

D gene: -
J gene: TRBJ2-2
clone size: -
V gene: TRBV27
CDR3 protein: CASSSHRAGELFF
CDR3 DNA: TGTGCCAGCAGTTCTCACAGGGCTGGGGAGCTGTTTTTT

D gene: -
J gene: TRBJ1-1
clone size: -
V gene: TRBV28
CDR3 protein: CASSLSTGQDTEAFF
CDR3 DNA: TGTGCCAGCAGTTTATCAACAGGGCAGGACACTGAAGCTTTCTTT

D gene: -
J gene: TRBJ1-4
clone size: once
V gene: TRBV28
CDR3 protein: CASSRTATNEKLFF
CDR3 DNA: TGTGCCAGCAGTCGGACTGCAACTAATGAAAAACTGTTTTTT

D gene: -
J gene: TRBJ2-5
clone size: -
V gene: TRBV6-5
CDR3 protein: CASSYRDYQETQYF
CDR3 DNA: TGTGCCAGCAGTTACAGGGACTACCAAGAGACCCAGTACTTC

D gene: TRBD1
J gene: TRBJ1-1
clone size: -
V gene: TRBV9
CDR3 protein: CASTKKTGVSEAFF
CDR3 DNA: TGTGCCAGCACCAAAAAAACAGGGGTATCTGAAGCTTTCTTT

D gene: TRBD1
J gene: TRBJ2-2
clone size: -
V gene: TRBV4-2
CDR3 protein: CASSPGQGANTGELFF
CDR3 DNA: TGTGCCAGCAGCCCAGGACAGGGCGCGAACACCGGGGAGCTGTTTTTT